The 15 T cell receptor beta chains presented below share a single source sample, sequenced in a study of long-term antiretroviral therapy in people with HIV. The assay used was immunoSEQ (version v3.0), run at survey level. Sequenced by immunoSEQ multiplex PCR; TCRdb stores in-frame clones only, minus some. Altogether approximately 28,000 clones are present, under 90% being singletons, with the ten largest covering 7.5% to 9%. The starting material was unsorted PBMCs, obtained less than 5 years after starting antiretroviral therapy. The origin of the receptors is a man aged 35-49 years with HIV.

This chain uses TRBV14 with TRBJ2-5; D not resolved. Germline V gives CDR1 SGHDN, CDR2 FVKESK. Trimming cost V 2 bases and J 5 bases, with 15 bases left between them. This CDR3 is 15 amino acids long. This chain's CDR3 is CASSQSVIAGETQYF. The CDR3 region has the DNA TGTGCCAGCAGCCAAAGCGTGATCGCCGGGGAGACCCAGTACTTC.

The V call is TRBV7-9, the J call TRBJ2-7; D may correspond to TRBD1 or TRBD2 (5 bases each). The germline CDR1 and CDR2 sequences are SEHNR and FQNEAQ (reference sequence). V lost 5 bases and J lost 3, with 17 bases in between. The length of the CDR3 is 15 residues. The CDR3 bases are TGTGCCAGCAGCCGCAATCGGGGCGATAACTACGAGCAGTACTTC. Protein sequence: CASSRNRGDNYEQYF.

The CDR3 spells CSVEEVWGYTF. In DNA, the CDR3 is TGCAGCGTTGAAGAGGTTTGGGGCTACACCTTC. The chain uses TRBV29-1 and TRBJ1-2; D remains ambiguous. This CDR3 is 11 amino acids long. V gave up 0 bases and J gave up 8 bases, with 7 bases separating them. CDR1 and CDR2 (germline): SQVTM, ANQGSEA.

This chain uses TRBV21-1 with TRBJ2-5. TRBV21-1 has pseudogene status. CDR3 size: 13 residues. As DNA, the CDR3 is TGTGCCAGCAGCAAAGGGGCGGAAGAGACCCAGTACTTC. This translates into CASSKGAEETQYF.

The J gene is TRBJ1-2, the V gene TRBV18; D not certain. The germline CDR1 and CDR2 sequences are KGHSH and LQKENI. CDR3 size: 14 residues. Trimming pared 0 bases from V and 6 bases from J, leaving 11 bases between. Here the CDR3 DNA reads TGTGCCAGCTCACCACCGGTCCGTATCAATGGCTACACCTTC. Translation: CASSPPVRINGYTF.

This sequence joins TRBV27 and TRBJ2-7; the D gene is possibly TRBD2 (6 bases). Trimming stripped 4 bases from V and 3 bases from J, with 16 bases between. Germline CDR1 and CDR2: MNHEY and SMNVEV (reference sequence). This CDR3 contains 15 residues. The CDR3 protein is CASSSLGGINYEQYF. CDR3 nucleotide sequence: TGTGCCAGCAGTTCACTGGGCGGGATTAACTACGAGCAGTACTTC.

The chain employs TRBV2 and TRBJ2-5; tentatively, D is TRBD2 (6 bases). V was cut by 6 bases and J by 1 base, with 12 bases left in between. The CDR3 has 14 amino acids. CDR1 SNHLY and CDR2 FYNNEI come from the germline V gene. The CDR3 loop is CASRVSGLQETQYF. In DNA form, the CDR3 reads TGTGCCAGCAGGGTTAGCGGACTCCAAGAGACCCAGTACTTC.

The rearrangement joins TRBV6-5 to TRBJ2-2; D gene unclear. The CDR3 loop spans 12 amino acids. Germline V CDR1 and CDR2: MNHEY, SVGAGI. Between the trimmed V and J ends, which lost 6 bases and 4 bases, there was a span of 6 bases. The CDR3 sequence is CASSRITGELFF. As DNA, the CDR3 is TGTGCCAGCAGCCGGATCACCGGGGAGCTGTTTTTT.

This clone has a handful of counts. The rearrangement links TRBV2 to TRBJ2-2; D not certain. The V gene lost 1 base and the J gene lost 0 bases, with 3 bases spanning the gap. Germline V gene sequence: CDR1 SNHLY, CDR2 FYNNEI. The CDR3 is made up of 14 amino acids. CDR3: CASSEGANTGELFF. Here the CDR3 DNA reads TGTGCCAGCAGTGAAGGCGCGAACACCGGGGAGCTGTTTTTT.

J is TRBJ2-7 and V is TRBV10-2, with TRBD2 identical over 10 bases. Germline V gives CDR1 WSHSY, CDR2 SAAADI. With V trimmed by 2 bases and J by 3 bases, 4 bases remained unmatched. The CDR3 runs to 15 residues. CDR3 sequence reads: CASSERTSGLYEQYF. CDR3 nucleotides: TGCGCCAGCAGTGAGCGGACTAGCGGCCTCTACGAGCAGTACTTC.

This sequence joins TRBV7-6 and TRBJ2-7, with a weak D call TRBD1 (5 bases). With 8 bases removed from V and 6 bases from J, the gap between germline ends came to 17 bases. The CDR3 sequence is 13 residues long. From germline, CDR1 is SGHVS and CDR2 FNYEAQ. CDR3 coding DNA: TGTGCCAGCGGCTCGAGGCAGGGCGGCGAGCAGTACTTC. Translating it yields CASGSRQGGEQYF.

This clone was detected only a few times. The J gene is TRBJ2-6, the V gene TRBV7-9; 9 nucleotides line up with TRBD1. The V gene's germline CDR1 is SEHNR and CDR2 FQNEAQ (reference sequence). V shed 9 bases and J 3 bases; nucleotides not matched to a gene: 9. The CDR3 has 16 amino acids. The CDR3 sequence is CASTGGPGIGANVLTF. In DNA form, the CDR3 reads TGTGCCAGTACAGGGGGCCCTGGTATTGGGGCCAACGTCCTGACTTTC. Complete variable domain (other parts from reference TRBV7-9 and TRBJ2-6): DTGVSQNPRHKITKRGQNVTFRCDPISEHNRLYWYRQTLGQGPEFLTYFQNEAQLEKSRLLSDRFSAERPKGSFSTLEIQRTEQGDSAMYLCASTGGPGIGANVLTFGAGSRLTVL.

V gene TRBV5-1 combines with J gene TRBJ1-1; D is ambiguous. V was shortened by 4 bases and J by 1 base, with 11 bases between the two germline ends. The germline gives CDR1 SGHRS, CDR2 YFSETQ. The CDR3 runs to 14 residues. The CDR3 nucleotides are TGCGCCAGCAGCCTGCCAGCAGGGAACACTGAAGCTTTCTTT. It codes for CASSLPAGNTEAFF.

The gene calls are TRBV6-1 and TRBJ1-4; D unclear. CDR1 is MNHNS and CDR2 is SASEGT in the germline V gene. V lost 5 bases to trimming and J lost 0 bases, with 7 bases between them. The CDR3 extends over 14 amino acids. CDR3 residues: CASSLQATNEKLFF. CDR3 bases: TGTGCCAGCAGTTTGCAAGCAACTAATGAAAAACTGTTTTTT.

The rearrangement links TRBV28 to TRBJ2-7, with TRBD2 matching 7 bases. Germline V gene lookup returns CDR1 MDHEN and CDR2 SYDVKM. Trimming removed 8 bases from V and 2 bases from J; junction bases left unmatched: 3. The CDR3 consists of 12 residues. The DNA for the CDR3 is TGTGCCAGCGCGGGGGTCACCTACGAGCAGTACTTC. It yields the protein CASAGVTYEQYF.